This entry lists 25 T cell receptor beta chains sequenced from one sample in a study of technical replicates of blood from a handful of donors. The method was immunoSEQ multiplex PCR; TCRdb's version includes in-frame clones alone and lacks a portion of them. This sample has some 60,000 clones, with 80% to 90% found just once. The source material was PBMCs. Every receptor here comes from a human donor in good health. Some clones in this sample may be carry-over from other donors' samples.

The genes are TRBV9 and TRBJ2-2; D not resolved. This CDR3 comprises 15 residues. Germline CDR1 and CDR2: SGDLS and YYNGEE. Deletions cut 0 bases from V and 1 base from J, with 7 bases between. This chain's CDR3 is CASSVGSGNTGELFF. The CDR3 nucleotides read TGTGCCAGCAGCGTAGGATCAGGGAACACCGGGGAGCTGTTTTTT.

The chain joins TRBV9 to TRBJ2-1, with 7 bases that match TRBD1. Germline CDR1 is SGDLS and CDR2 is YYNGEE. Losses at the gene ends were 0 bases for V and 4 bases for J; bases not matched to a gene: 7. The CDR3 contains 16 residues. CDR3 in DNA: TGTGCCAGCAGCGTAGAGTGGACAGGAGTATACAATGAGCAGTTCTTC. Encoded protein: CASSVEWTGVYNEQFF.

The gene calls are TRBV7-2 and TRBJ2-3; 13 bases line up with TRBD2. The CDR3 is made up of 16 amino acids. Germline CDR1 reads SGHTA; CDR2 reads FQGNSA. The V gene end was trimmed by 5 bases and the J gene end by 3 bases; junction bases not matched to a gene: 5. The CDR3 is CASSLLAGGPTDTQYF. The CDR3 nucleotides read TGTGCCAGCAGCCTACTAGCGGGAGGGCCAACAGATACGCAGTATTTT.

V usage is TRBV13 and J usage is TRBJ2-7; 10 bases match TRBD2. J was trimmed by 3 bases and V by 1 base; bases with no gene match: 3. Germline loops: CDR1 PRHDT, CDR2 FYEKMQ (reference sequence). This CDR3 region has 15 residues. CDR3 coding DNA: TGTGCCAGCAGCTTAGAAGGGACTAGCGACTACGAGCAGTACTTC. This sequence encodes CASSLEGTSDYEQYF.

This clone was picked up one time. The chain recombines TRBV4-1 with TRBJ2-1; no clear D. This CDR3 comprises 14 residues. Per the germline V gene, CDR1 is MGHRA and CDR2 is YSYEKL. V gave up 1 base and J gave up 9 bases, with 13 bases separating them. The chain's CDR3 is CASSQVGGLGEQFF. The CDR3 DNA reads as TGCGCCAGCAGCCAAGTTGGTGGGCTGGGTGAGCAGTTCTTC.

There are a few counts of this clone. J is TRBJ1-1 and V is TRBV29-1; tentative D call: TRBD1 (6 bases). Trimming removed 5 bases at V and 6 bases at J, with 13 bases between. The CDR3 is 12 amino acids. The germline V gene has CDR1 SQVTM and CDR2 ANQGSEA. CDR3 in DNA: TGCAGCGTTTCCACAGGGAGGGCTGAAGCTTTCTTT. Translated: CSVSTGRAEAFF.

The chain uses TRBV30 and TRBJ2-7, with 7 bases fitting TRBD1. The CDR3 sequence is 14 residues long. V lost 4 bases and J lost 2; bases outside the gene matches: 8. Germline lookup yields CDR1 GTSNPN and CDR2 SVGIG (reference sequence). The CDR3 loop reads CAWNSWTGAYEQYF. The CDR3 bases are TGTGCCTGGAATTCCTGGACAGGAGCCTACGAGCAGTACTTC.

This chain connects TRBV4-3 to TRBJ2-3, with a possible D match to TRBD2 (6 bases). Deletions cut 1 base from V and 0 bases from J, with 17 bases between. Germline V CDR1 and CDR2: LGHNA, YSLEER. CDR3 size: 18 residues. Written as DNA, the CDR3 is TGCGCCAGCAGCCAAGGTCCGCCCCTGGGGGGAAGCACAGATACGCAGTATTTT. This translates into CASSQGPPLGGSTDTQYF.

V gene TRBV4-3 combines with J gene TRBJ1-2, with 8 positions matching TRBD1. Germline CDR1 reads LGHNA; CDR2 reads YSLEER. The CDR3 runs to 15 residues. V lost 0 bases to trimming and J lost 4 bases; unmatched junction nucleotides: 4. The CDR3 sequence is CASSQDRGLGYGYTF. The CDR3 nucleotides read TGCGCCAGCAGCCAAGACAGGGGGCTGGGCTATGGCTACACCTTC.

The chain joins TRBV28 to TRBJ2-7; D is undetermined. Germline assignment: CDR1 MDHEN and CDR2 SYDVKM. V gave up 5 bases and J gave up 4 bases, with 15 bases separating them. This CDR3 region has 14 residues. The CDR3 nucleotides are TGTGCCAGCAGTCAAACCGGTAGTCAATACGAGCAGTACTTC. Translation gives CASSQTGSQYEQYF.

J is TRBJ1-3 and V is TRBV11-2, with 8 bases fitting TRBD1. Per germline, CDR1 SGHAT and CDR2 FQNNGV. The CDR3 is made up of 16 amino acids. V shed 5 bases and J 0 bases; nucleotides not matched to a gene: 6. Here the CDR3 DNA reads TGTGCCAGCAGCATTACAGGGGGAAACTCTGGAAACACCATATATTTT. Translating gives CASSITGGNSGNTIYF. Based on the CDR3 plus reference TRBV11-2 and TRBJ1-3, the full variable domain is EAGVAQSPRYKIIEKRQSVAFWCNPISGHATLYWYQQILGQGPKLLIQFQNNGVVDDSQLPKDRFSAERLKGVDSTLKIQPAKLEDSAVYLCASSITGGNSGNTIYFGEGSWLTVV.

The V call is TRBV6-5, the J call TRBJ1-5, with D maybe TRBD1 (5 bases). The V and J ends lost 6 bases and 3 bases respectively, with 9 bases between them. Germline CDR1 is MNHEY and CDR2 is SVGAGI. This CDR3 is 13 amino acids long. CDR3 amino acids: CASSRQLNQPQHF. DNA for the CDR3: TGTGCCAGCAGCCGACAGCTCAATCAGCCCCAGCATTTT.

The CDR3 reads CASSGLTSGSPTDTQYF. Written as DNA, the CDR3 is TGCGCCAGCAGCGGCCTGACTAGCGGGAGCCCCACAGATACGCAGTATTTT. This chain joins TRBV5-1 and TRBJ2-3; 12 bases match TRBD2. Losses at the gene ends were 4 bases for V and 2 bases for J; bases not matched to a gene: 8. The CDR3 is made up of 17 amino acids. Germline CDR1 reads SGHRS; CDR2 reads YFSETQ.

Only one count was recorded for this clone. The chain is built from TRBV5-5 and TRBJ2-3; the match to TRBD2 covers 7 bases. Germline assignment: CDR1 SGHKS and CDR2 YYEKEE (reference sequence). This CDR3 is 16 amino acids long. The junction had 18 bases not matched to a gene; V was cut back by 7 bases and J by 7 bases. CDR3 bases: TGTGCCAGCTCCTACCCGGGCCTAGCGGAGATTAATACGCAGTATTTT. Amino acids: CASSYPGLAEINTQYF.

The chain links TRBV4-2 to TRBJ2-7; 8 bases map to TRBD2. The CDR3 is made up of 15 amino acids. V dropped 3 bases and J dropped 4; count of bases not matched to a gene: 8. Germline V gives CDR1 LGHNA, CDR2 YNFKEQ. In nucleotides, the CDR3 is TGTGCCAGCAGCCATGTAACGGGAGGGGGTTACGAGCAGTACTTC. It is translated as CASSHVTGGGYEQYF.

The chain carries TRBV6-1 and TRBJ2-7; D is perhaps TRBD1 (6 bases). The germline V gene has CDR1 MNHNS and CDR2 SASEGT. V lost 6 bases, J lost 3 bases, and 18 bases lay in between. This CDR3 has 15 residues. The CDR3 loop reads CASRIGQMRNYEQYF. The CDR3 DNA is TGTGCCAGCAGAATTGGACAGATGAGGAACTACGAGCAGTACTTC.

This rearrangement joins TRBV5-1 to TRBJ2-3, with TRBD2 matching over 14 bases. V shed 6 bases and J 8 bases; nucleotides not matched to a gene: 14. This CDR3 has 17 amino acids. Germline CDR1 is SGHRS and CDR2 is YFSETQ. The DNA of the CDR3 is TGCGCCAGCAACCTCGGGGGGACTAGCGGGGGTTCGGGTACGCAGTATTTT. Translated: CASNLGGTSGGSGTQYF.

In this sample, this clone turned up once. The rearrangement links TRBV29-1 to TRBJ2-7; TRBD2 aligns across 8 bases. Germline V gene sequence: CDR1 SQVTM, CDR2 ANQGSEA. This CDR3 is 13 amino acids long. The ends lost 3 bases at V and 4 bases at J; junction bases unmatched: 5. The CDR3 region is CSVELAGRYEQYF. Here the CDR3 DNA reads TGCAGCGTTGAGTTAGCGGGACGGTACGAGCAGTACTTC.

This chain connects TRBV4-2 to TRBJ2-3; 10 bases are shared with TRBD2. The CDR3 is made up of 17 amino acids. J lost 1 base, V lost 0 bases, and 4 bases had no gene match. In germline, CDR1 is LGHNA, CDR2 YNFKEQ. This CDR3 reads CASSQEGLAGGTDTQYF. The CDR3 DNA follows: TGTGCCAGCAGCCAAGAAGGGCTAGCGGGAGGCACAGATACGCAGTATTTT.

In its sample, this clone was seen once. This chain joins TRBV2 and TRBJ2-7; TRBD2 agrees at 14 bases. V lost 1 base and J lost 4; bases outside the gene matches: 0. The CDR3 covers 15 residues. In germline, CDR1 is SNHLY, CDR2 FYNNEI. Here the CDR3 reads CASSEGLAGGYEQYF. The CDR3 nucleotides read TGTGCCAGCAGTGAAGGACTAGCGGGAGGGTACGAGCAGTACTTC.

The V call is TRBV5-5, the J call TRBJ2-7; 9 bases align to TRBD1. CDR1 and CDR2 from the germline V gene are SGHKS and YYEKEE (reference sequence). With V trimmed by 4 bases and J by 3 bases, 8 bases remained unmatched. This CDR3 is built from 15 residues. DNA for the CDR3: TGTGCCAGCAGCCGAGGGGACAGGGCAAACTACGAGCAGTACTTC. Translating gives CASSRGDRANYEQYF. The full variable domain, completed using reference TRBV5-5 and TRBJ2-7, is DAGVTQSPTHLIKTRGQQVTLRCSPISGHKSVSWYQQVLGQGPQFIFQYYEKEERGRGNFPDRFSARQFPNYSSELNVNALLLGDSALYLCASSRGDRANYEQYFGPGTRLTVT.

This clone has a single count. The chain carries TRBV19 and TRBJ2-5; 8 nucleotides line up with TRBD1. The CDR3 runs to 16 residues. J lost 5 bases, V lost 6 bases, and 14 bases had no gene match. From germline, CDR1 is LNHDA and CDR2 SQIVND (reference sequence). The CDR3 DNA is TGTGCCAGTAGAAGGACGGACAGGGTGATTGGTGAGACCCAGTACTTC. Encoded protein: CASRRTDRVIGETQYF.

The chain is built from TRBV29-1 and TRBJ2-7; TRBD1 might be the D (6 bases). In germline, CDR1 is SQVTM, CDR2 ANQGSEA. This CDR3 has 13 residues. V was trimmed by 0 bases and J by 7 bases, leaving 13 bases between them. CDR3 nucleotide sequence: TGCAGCGTTGAAGAAGAAACAGGGTGGGAGCAGTACTTC. Protein product: CSVEEETGWEQYF.

As regards this clone: The sample contains more than one DNA sequence encoding this CDR3. This chain links TRBV5-1 with TRBJ1-1, with a possible D match to TRBD1 (5 bases). V was cut by 0 bases and J by 2 bases, with 11 bases left in between. Germline-derived CDR1 and CDR2 are SGHRS and YFSETQ. This CDR3 spans 15 amino acids. In nucleotides, the CDR3 is TGCGCCAGCAGCTTGGCCAGGGTAGGCAACACTGAAGCTTTCTTT. Protein: CASSLARVGNTEAFF.

The chain uses TRBV14 and TRBJ2-3; TRBD1 aligns across 8 bases. V lost 4 bases, J lost 2 bases, and 2 bases stayed unmatched. Germline V CDR1 and CDR2: SGHDN, FVKESK. CDR3 length equals 14 residues. CDR3 DNA sequence: TGTGCCAGCAGCCGGACAGGGCACACAGATACGCAGTATTTT. Its translation is CASSRTGHTDTQYF.